These 6 T cell receptor beta chains came from one sample sequenced in a study of post-analysis software for immune sequencing data. General study findings and limits: The five TRBV segments detected at higher frequency in patients than in controls included TRBV5-6, TRBV5-1 and TRBV20-1.

These receptors' antigens are unknown. Carried by the TCR beta cDNA libraries were unique molecular identifiers. One entry per CDR3 protein results from TCRdb running MiXCR on the PCR reads. The sample lists 750,000 to 950,000 distinct CDR3 sequences; roughly 46% were seen once. Sequenced sample: blood. These receptors were collected from a girl aged 5-17 years with multiple sclerosis.

This chain links TRBV20-1 with TRBJ2-3, with D possibly being TRBD2 (6 bases). Per the germline V gene, CDR1 is DFQATT and CDR2 is SNEGSKA (reference sequence). CDR3 length equals 15 residues. V lost 6 bases to trimming and J lost 6 bases, with 22 bases between them. The CDR3 here is CSAGRRGSGEDTQYF. CDR3 coding DNA: TGCAGTGCAGGCCGTCGCGGTAGCGGAGAGGATACGCAGTATTTT.

CDR3 protein: CSVLEQGGYGYTF. The CDR3 bases are TGCAGCGTCCTCGAGCAGGGAGGCTATGGCTACACCTTC. The chain employs TRBV29-1 and TRBJ1-2; weak D call: TRBD1 (5 bases). Germline-derived CDR1 and CDR2 are SQVTM and ANQGSEA. This CDR3 is built from 13 residues. Trimming shortened V by 6 bases and J by 4 bases, and 15 bases separated the two germline ends.

The chain uses TRBV5-1 and TRBJ2-7, with D perhaps TRBD1 or TRBD2 (6 bases each). V was clipped by 4 bases and J by 6 bases, with 20 bases between them. Per the germline V gene, CDR1 is SGHRS and CDR2 is YFSETQ. The CDR3 loop spans 15 amino acids. CDR3 DNA: TGCGCCAGCAGCCCTATACAGGGAGGAACGTCCGAGCAGTACTTC. This codes for CASSPIQGGTSEQYF.

The chain employs TRBV6-1 and TRBJ2-3, with D perhaps assigned TRBD1 or TRBD2 (7 bases each). Trimming stripped 9 bases from V and 9 bases from J, with 22 bases between. The germline V gene encodes CDR1 MNHNS and CDR2 SASEGT. The CDR3 sequence is 14 residues long. The CDR3 here is CASAGDREGKTQYF. The CDR3 DNA reads as TGTGCCAGTGCGGGTGACAGGGAGGGTAAAACGCAGTATTTT.

In its sample, this clonotype was seen a few times. J is TRBJ1-2 and V is TRBV28, with D maybe TRBD1 (5 bases). CDR1 and CDR2 (germline): MDHEN, SYDVKM. The CDR3 spans 15 residues. Trimming took off 5 bases at V and 8 bases at J, with 21 bases between the two ends. Here the CDR3 reads CASSVLDSEGYGYTF. The CDR3 DNA is TGTGCCAGCAGTGTTCTGGACTCCGAGGGGTACGGCTACACCTTC.

The chain combines TRBV20-1 with TRBJ2-7; D not certain. The V gene lost 6 bases and the J gene lost 2 bases, with 8 bases spanning the gap. From germline, CDR1 is DFQATT and CDR2 SNEGSKA (reference sequence). The CDR3 sequence is 11 residues long. For the CDR3, the DNA is TGCAGTGCCCCATACACCTACGAGCAGTACTTC. This gives the protein CSAPYTYEQYF.